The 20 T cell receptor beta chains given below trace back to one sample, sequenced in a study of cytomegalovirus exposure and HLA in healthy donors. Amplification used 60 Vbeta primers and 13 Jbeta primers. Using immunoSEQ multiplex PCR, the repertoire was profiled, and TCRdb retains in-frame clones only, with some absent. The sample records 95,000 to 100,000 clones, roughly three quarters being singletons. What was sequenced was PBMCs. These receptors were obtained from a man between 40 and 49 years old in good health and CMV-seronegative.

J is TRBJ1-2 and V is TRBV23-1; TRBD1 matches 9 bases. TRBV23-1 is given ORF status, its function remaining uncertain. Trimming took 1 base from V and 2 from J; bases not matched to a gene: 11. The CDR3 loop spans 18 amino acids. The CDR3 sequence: CASSQFCMRDRENYGYTF. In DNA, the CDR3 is TGCGCCAGCAGTCAATTTTGTATGCGGGACAGGGAAAACTATGGCTACACCTTC.

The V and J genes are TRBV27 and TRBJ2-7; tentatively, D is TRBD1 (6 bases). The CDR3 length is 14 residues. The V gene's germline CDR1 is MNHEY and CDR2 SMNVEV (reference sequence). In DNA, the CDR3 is TGTGTCACTTCGTCCGCCAGGGGTTCCTACGAGCAGTACGTC. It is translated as CVTSSARGSYEQYV.

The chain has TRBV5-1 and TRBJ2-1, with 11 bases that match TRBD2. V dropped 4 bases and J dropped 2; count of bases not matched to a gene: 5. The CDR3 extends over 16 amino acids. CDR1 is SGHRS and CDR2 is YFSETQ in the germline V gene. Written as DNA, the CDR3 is TGCGCCAGCAGCCCTTTTAGCGGGGGGGCCTACAATGAGCAGTTCTTC. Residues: CASSPFSGGAYNEQFF.

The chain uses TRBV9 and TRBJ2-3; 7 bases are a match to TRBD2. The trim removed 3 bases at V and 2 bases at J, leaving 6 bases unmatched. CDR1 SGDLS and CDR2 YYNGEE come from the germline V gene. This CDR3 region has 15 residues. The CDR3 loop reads CASSATSSFTDTQYF. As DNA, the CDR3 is TGTGCCAGCAGCGCGACTAGCTCCTTCACAGATACGCAGTATTTT.

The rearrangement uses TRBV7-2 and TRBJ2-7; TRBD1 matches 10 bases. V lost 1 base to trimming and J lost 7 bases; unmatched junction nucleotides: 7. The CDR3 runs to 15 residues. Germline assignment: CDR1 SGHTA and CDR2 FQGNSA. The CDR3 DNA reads TGTGCCAGCAGCTTAGGGGGGACAGGGGTAAGGGAGCAGTACTTC. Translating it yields CASSLGGTGVREQYF.

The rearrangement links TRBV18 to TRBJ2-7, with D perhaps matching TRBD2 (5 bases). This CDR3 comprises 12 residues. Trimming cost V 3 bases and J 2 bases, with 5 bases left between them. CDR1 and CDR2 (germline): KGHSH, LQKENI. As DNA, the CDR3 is TGTGCCAGCTCACCGAGGGCCTACGAGCAGTACTTC. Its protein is CASSPRAYEQYF.

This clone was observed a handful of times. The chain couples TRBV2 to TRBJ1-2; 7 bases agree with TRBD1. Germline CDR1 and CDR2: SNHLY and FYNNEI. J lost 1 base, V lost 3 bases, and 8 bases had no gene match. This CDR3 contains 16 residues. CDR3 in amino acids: CASSDIQGGNNYGYTF. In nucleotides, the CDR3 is TGTGCCAGCAGTGATATTCAGGGGGGAAATAACTATGGCTACACCTTC. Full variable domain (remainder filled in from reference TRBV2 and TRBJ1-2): EPEVTQTPSHQVTQMGQEVILRCVPISNHLYFYWYRQILGQKVEFLVSFYNNEISEKSEIFDDQFSVERPDGSNFTLKIRSTKLEDSAMYFCASSDIQGGNNYGYTFGSGTRLTVV.

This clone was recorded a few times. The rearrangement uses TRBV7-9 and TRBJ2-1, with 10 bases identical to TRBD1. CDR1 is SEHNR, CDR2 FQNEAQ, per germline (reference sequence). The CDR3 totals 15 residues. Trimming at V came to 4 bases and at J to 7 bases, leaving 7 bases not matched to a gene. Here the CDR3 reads CASSYRQGAKNEQFF. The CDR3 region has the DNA TGTGCCAGCAGCTACCGACAGGGGGCGAAGAATGAGCAGTTCTTC.

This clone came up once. CDR3 amino acids: CASSPSRVGKFF. The CDR3 DNA follows: TGTGCCAGCAGCCCCTCCAGGGTGGGAAAGTTCTTC. The genes are TRBV14 and TRBJ2-1; TRBD1 might be the D (5 bases). Germline-derived CDR1 and CDR2 are SGHDN and FVKESK. The CDR3 is 12 amino acids. The germline V and J ends were trimmed by 4 bases and 14 bases, with 15 bases remaining between them. The full variable domain, rest sourced from reference TRBV14 and TRBJ2-1, is EAGVTQFPSHSVIEKGQTVTLRCDPISGHDNLYWYRRVMGKEIKFLLHFVKESKQDESGMPNNRFLAERTGGTYSTLKVQPAELEDSGVYFCASSPSRVGKFFGPGTRLTVL.

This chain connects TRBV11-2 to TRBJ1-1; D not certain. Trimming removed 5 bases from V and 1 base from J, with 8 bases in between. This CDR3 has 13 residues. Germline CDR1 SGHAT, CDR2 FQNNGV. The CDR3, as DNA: TGTGCCAGCAGCCCCCGGGGGAACACTGAAGCTTTCTTT. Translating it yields CASSPRGNTEAFF.

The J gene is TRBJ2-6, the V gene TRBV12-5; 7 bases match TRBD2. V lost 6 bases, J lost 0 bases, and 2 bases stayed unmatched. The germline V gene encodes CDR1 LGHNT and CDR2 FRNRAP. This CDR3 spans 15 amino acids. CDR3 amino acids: CASGRGDSGANVLTF. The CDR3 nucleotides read TGTGCTAGTGGCCGGGGGGACTCTGGGGCCAACGTCCTGACTTTC. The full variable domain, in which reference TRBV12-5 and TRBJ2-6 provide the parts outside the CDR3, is DARVTQTPRHKVTEMGQEVTMRCQPILGHNTVFWYRQTMMQGLELLAYFRNRAPLDDSGMPKDRFSAEMPDATLATLKIQPSEPRDSAVYFCASGRGDSGANVLTFGAGSRLTVL.

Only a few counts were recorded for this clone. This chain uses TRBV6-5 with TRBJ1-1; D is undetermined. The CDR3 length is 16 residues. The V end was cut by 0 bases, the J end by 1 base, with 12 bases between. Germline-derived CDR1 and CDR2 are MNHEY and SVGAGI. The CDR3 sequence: CASSYSWAVANTEAFF. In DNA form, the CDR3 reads TGTGCCAGCAGTTACTCGTGGGCTGTGGCGAACACTGAAGCTTTCTTT.

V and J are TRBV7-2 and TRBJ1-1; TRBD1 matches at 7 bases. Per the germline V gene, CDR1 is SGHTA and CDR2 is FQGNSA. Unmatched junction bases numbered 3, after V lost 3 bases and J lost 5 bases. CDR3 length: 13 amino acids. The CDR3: CASSFQGGTEAFF. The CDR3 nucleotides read TGTGCCAGCAGCTTTCAGGGGGGAACTGAAGCTTTCTTT.

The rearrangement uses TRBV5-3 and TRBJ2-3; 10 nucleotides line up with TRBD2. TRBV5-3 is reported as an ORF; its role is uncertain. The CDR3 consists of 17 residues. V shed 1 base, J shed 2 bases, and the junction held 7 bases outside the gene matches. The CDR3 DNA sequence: TGTGCCAGAAGCTTGAGGTCCGGGACTAGCGACACAGATACGCAGTATTTT. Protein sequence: CARSLRSGTSDTDTQYF.

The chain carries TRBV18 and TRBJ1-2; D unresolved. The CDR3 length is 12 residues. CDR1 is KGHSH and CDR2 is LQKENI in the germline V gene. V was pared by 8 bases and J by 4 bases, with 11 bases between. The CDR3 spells CASRDEGYGYTF. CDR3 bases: TGTGCCAGCAGAGACGAGGGCTATGGCTACACCTTC. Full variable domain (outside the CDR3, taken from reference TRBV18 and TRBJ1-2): NAGVMQNPRHLVRRRGQEARLRCSPMKGHSHVYWYRQLPEEGLKFMVYLQKENIIDESGMPKERFSAEFPKEGPSILRIQQVVRGDSAAYFCASRDEGYGYTFGSGTRLTVV.

The CDR3 nucleotides are TGTGCCAGCAGTGCAAATAATTCACCCCTCCACTTT. It is translated as CASSANNSPLHF. V is TRBV2 and J is TRBJ1-6; no definite D call. Trimming shortened V by 4 bases and J by 5 bases, and 3 bases separated the two germline ends. CDR1 and CDR2 from the germline V gene are SNHLY and FYNNEI. The CDR3 runs to 12 residues.

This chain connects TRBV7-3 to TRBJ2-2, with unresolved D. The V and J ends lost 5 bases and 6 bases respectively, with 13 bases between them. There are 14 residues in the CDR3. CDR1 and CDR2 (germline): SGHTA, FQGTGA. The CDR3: CASSTPSSPGELFF. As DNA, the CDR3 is TGTGCCAGCAGCACCCCGAGCTCCCCCGGGGAGCTGTTTTTT.

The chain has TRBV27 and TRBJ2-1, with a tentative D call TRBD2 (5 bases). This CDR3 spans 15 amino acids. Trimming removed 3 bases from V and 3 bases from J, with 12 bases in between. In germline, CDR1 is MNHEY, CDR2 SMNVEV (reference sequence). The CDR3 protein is CASSLGASLYNEQFF. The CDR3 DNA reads TGTGCCAGCAGTTTGGGAGCCTCCCTCTACAATGAGCAGTTCTTC.

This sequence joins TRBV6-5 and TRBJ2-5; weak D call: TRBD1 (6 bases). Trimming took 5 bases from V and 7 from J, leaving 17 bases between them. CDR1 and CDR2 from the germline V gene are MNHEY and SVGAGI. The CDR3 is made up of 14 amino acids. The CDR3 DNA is TGTGCCAGCAGTCCTCCAGGGGCCCGGGGGACCCAGTACTTC. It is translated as CASSPPGARGTQYF.

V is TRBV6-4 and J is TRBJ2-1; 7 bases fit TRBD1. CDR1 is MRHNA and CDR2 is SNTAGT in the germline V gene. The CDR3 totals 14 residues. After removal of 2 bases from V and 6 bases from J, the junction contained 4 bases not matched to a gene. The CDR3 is CASSDGTATNEQFF. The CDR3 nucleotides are TGTGCCAGCAGTGACGGGACAGCCACCAATGAGCAGTTCTTC.